The clone carrying this TCR beta chain is categorized as medium-sized. Its specificity is not known. The record originates from a study of metastatic and nonmetastatic thyroid tumors. Whole-study context: Samples came from malignant and benign thyroid patients, and repertoires were compared across blood and tumor or nodule tissue.

Overall study findings and caveats: Reported TCR beta diversity, measured in blood and tumor, was significantly higher for malignant thyroid tumors than for benign nodules.

The CDR3 has 15 amino acids. V lost 5 bases and J lost 8; bases outside the gene matches: 13. Germline V gives CDR1 MDHEN, CDR2 SYDVKM. Patients were all untreated before their thyroid surgery. TCRdb re-called clones via MiXCR from the PCR reads. The data show under 30,000 clones, more than 3.5% seen once. V and J are TRBV28 and TRBJ1-2; 8 bases are a match to TRBD1. The sequencing sample was made of blood. The source of this sequence is a female donor with papillary thyroid cancer or a benign thyroid nodule (not recorded which). Some clones in this sample may be carry-over from other donors' samples. CDR3 DNA sequence: TGTGCCAGCAGTCCGACCGACCAGGGGGCTCGCGGCTACACCTTC. Its protein product is CASSPTDQGARGYTF.